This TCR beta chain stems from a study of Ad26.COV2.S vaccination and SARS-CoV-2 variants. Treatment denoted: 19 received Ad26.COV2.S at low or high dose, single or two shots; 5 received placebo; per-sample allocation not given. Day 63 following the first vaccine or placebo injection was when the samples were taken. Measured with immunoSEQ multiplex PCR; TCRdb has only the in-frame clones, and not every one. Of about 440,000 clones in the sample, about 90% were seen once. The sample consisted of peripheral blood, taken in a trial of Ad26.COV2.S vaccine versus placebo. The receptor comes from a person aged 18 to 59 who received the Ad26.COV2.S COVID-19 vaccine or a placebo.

The CDR3 loop reads CASRPRTAGNTDTQYF. For the CDR3, the DNA is TGTGCCAGTAGACCTCGAACCGCGGGGAACACAGATACGCAGTATTTT. The chain couples TRBV19 to TRBJ2-3; TRBD2 might be the D (6 bases). This CDR3 has 16 amino acids. V lost 6 bases and J 2 bases, leaving 18 bases between the germline ends. Germline CDR1 reads LNHDA; CDR2 reads SQIVND (reference sequence).